In its sample, the clone carrying this TCR beta chain was seen once. Its antigen is not identified. In the PCR, 60 Vbeta and 13 Jbeta primers were used. Under the authors' procedure: In a later analysis, some 10 million of about 80 million unique beta chains occurred in at least two donors. Clones were sequenced by immunoSEQ multiplex PCR, and TCRdb holds only the in-frame ones, with some missing. V and J calls and clone size are those listed in that table; D and trimming were worked out from the DNA. The repertoire holds roughly 100,000 clones, with about four fifths as singletons. This sample is drawn from a study of cytomegalovirus exposure and HLA in healthy donors. Overall study findings and caveats: Researchers had no immune exposure information except CMV serostatus available. The authors enumerated 150 to 200 TCR beta chains as linked to cytomegalovirus.

This CDR3 is 15 amino acids long. Germline CDR1 MGHRA, CDR2 YSYEKL. Trimming took off 1 base at V and 0 bases at J, with 10 bases between the two ends. Sequenced: PBMCs. The sequence was obtained from a man aged 35 to 55 in good health and CMV-seronegative. The rearrangement uses TRBV4-1 and TRBJ2-7; the D is unclear. DNA for the CDR3: TGCGCCAGCAGCCAAGGGCCGCGGAGCTCCTACGAGCAGTACTTC. Translated, it gives CASSQGPRSSYEQYF.